Listed here are 25 T cell receptor beta chains from one sample, sequenced in a study of cytomegalovirus exposure and HLA in healthy donors. It was with 60 Vbeta and 13 Jbeta primers that the PCR ran. Measured with immunoSEQ multiplex PCR; TCRdb has only the in-frame clones, and not every one. Among 120,000 or so clones listed, 82% were seen once. The sequenced sample was PBMCs. These receptors originate from a male donor in good health and CMV-seropositive.

The J gene is TRBJ2-2, the V gene TRBV4-2; a weak D match, TRBD2 (6 bases). CDR1 and CDR2 (germline): LGHNA, YNFKEQ. V dropped 7 bases and J dropped 1 base, with 13 bases sitting between them. The CDR3 runs to 15 residues. CDR3 coding DNA: TGTGCCAGCACACCCCGGGGAGGGAACACCGGGGAGCTGTTTTTT. Its protein product is CASTPRGGNTGELFF.

The chain recombines TRBV5-1 with TRBJ2-7; 9 bases agree with TRBD1. The CDR3 has 12 residues. The germline V gene has CDR1 SGHRS and CDR2 YFSETQ. The V gene end was trimmed by 4 bases and the J gene end by 4 bases; junction bases not matched to a gene: 0. The CDR3 region is CASSGTGYEQYF. DNA for the CDR3: TGCGCCAGCAGCGGGACAGGGTACGAGCAGTACTTC.

The chain joins TRBV6-5 to TRBJ1-2; D gene unclear. Germline loops: CDR1 MNHEY, CDR2 SVGAGI. Trimming stripped 6 bases from V and 3 bases from J, with 11 bases between. CDR3 size: 13 residues. Written as DNA, the CDR3 is TGTGCCAGCAGGTCAACAGTAGACTATGGCTACACCTTC. Translated, it gives CASRSTVDYGYTF.

The CDR3 DNA reads TGTGCCTGGAATCAGGACAGGGGACAAGAGACCCAGTACTTC. Its translation: CAWNQDRGQETQYF. The chain uses TRBV30 and TRBJ2-5; 9 bases are shared with TRBD1. With 4 bases clipped from V and 2 bases from J, the junction kept 5 bases outside the gene matches. CDR1 and CDR2 (germline): GTSNPN, SVGIG (reference sequence). The CDR3 length is 14 residues.

Written as DNA, the CDR3 is TGTGCCAGCAGTCCCTCTCCCGGGAGGTACCAAGAGACCCAGTACTTC. Translated, it gives CASSPSPGRYQETQYF. This chain links TRBV28 with TRBJ2-5; 7 positions match TRBD2. Germline lookup yields CDR1 MDHEN and CDR2 SYDVKM. The CDR3 covers 16 residues. Losses at the gene ends were 5 bases for V and 0 bases for J; bases not matched to a gene: 9.

The V call is TRBV4-3, the J call TRBJ2-1, with TRBD2 identical over 14 bases. Per germline, CDR1 LGHNA and CDR2 YSLEER. Unmatched junction bases numbered 2, after V lost 0 bases and J lost 7 bases. The CDR3 runs 16 residues. CDR3 residues: CASSQEGLAGENEQFF. In DNA form, the CDR3 reads TGCGCCAGCAGCCAAGAGGGACTAGCGGGAGAAAATGAGCAGTTCTTC.

V gene TRBV28 combines with J gene TRBJ2-3, with TRBD1 identical over 9 bases. CDR3 length: 17 residues. Germline lookup yields CDR1 MDHEN and CDR2 SYDVKM. Losses at the gene ends were 10 bases for V and 2 bases for J; bases not matched to a gene: 16. DNA for the CDR3: TGTGCCACCGCAGACCGGACCACAGGGGGCTACACAGATACGCAGTATTTT. It codes for CATADRTTGGYTDTQYF.

The genes are TRBV4-3 and TRBJ2-3, with D possibly being TRBD1 (6 bases). This CDR3 is built from 14 residues. V was shortened by 4 bases and J by 5 bases, with 13 bases between the two germline ends. Germline-derived CDR1 and CDR2 are LGHNA and YSLEER. The CDR3 protein is CASSRLNREDTQYF. The CDR3 DNA is TGCGCCAGCAGCCGCCTAAACAGGGAAGATACGCAGTATTTT.

The V gene is TRBV28, the J gene TRBJ1-2; D might be TRBD1 (6 bases). The CDR3 spans 16 residues. Germline lookup yields CDR1 MDHEN and CDR2 SYDVKM. V lost 6 bases, J lost 4 bases, and 21 bases lay in between. Here the CDR3 reads CASSSTAGGLVYGYTF. The CDR3 DNA reads as TGTGCCAGCAGCTCCACCGCGGGGGGGCTTGTCTATGGCTACACCTTC.

The chain recombines TRBV9 with TRBJ2-1; D is undetermined. In germline, CDR1 is SGDLS, CDR2 YYNGEE. The length of the CDR3 is 11 residues. The V end was cut by 4 bases, the J end by 3 bases, with 2 bases between. The CDR3 DNA reads TGTGCCAGCAGCCTCTACAATGAGCAGTTCTTC. It translates to CASSLYNEQFF.

This clone was observed a few times. The chain couples TRBV7-2 to TRBJ2-1, with 7 bases lining up with TRBD2. The CDR3 has 15 amino acids. V lost 0 bases to trimming and J lost 10 bases; unmatched junction nucleotides: 9. Germline-derived CDR1 and CDR2 are SGHTA and FQGNSA. This CDR3 is CASSLALREVNEQFF. The DNA of the CDR3 is TGTGCCAGCAGCTTAGCTCTCCGGGAGGTAAACGAGCAGTTCTTC.

V usage is TRBV4-2 and J usage is TRBJ1-4; TRBD1 is a possible D gene (6 bases). Trimming shortened V by 3 bases and J by 5 bases, and 10 bases separated the two germline ends. The germline V gene encodes CDR1 LGHNA and CDR2 YNFKEQ. The CDR3 sequence is 14 residues long. The CDR3 sequence: CASSQGAENEKLFF. The CDR3 region has the DNA TGTGCCAGCAGCCAGGGGGCCGAGAATGAAAAACTGTTTTTT.

The chain combines TRBV5-1 with TRBJ1-1; D not resolved. V gave up 0 bases and J gave up 5 bases, with 5 bases separating them. The germline V gene encodes CDR1 SGHRS and CDR2 YFSETQ. The CDR3 extends over 12 amino acids. DNA of the CDR3: TGCGCCAGCAGCTTGGAACGGACTGAAGCTTTCTTT. Amino acid sequence: CASSLERTEAFF.

For the CDR3, the DNA is TGTGCCAGCAGCCTCCGCGGGACAGGGGGTTCAAACTATGGCTACACCTTC. It encodes CASSLRGTGGSNYGYTF. V is TRBV27 and J is TRBJ1-2; TRBD1 aligns across 11 bases. CDR3 size: 17 residues. Germline CDR1 reads MNHEY; CDR2 reads SMNVEV (reference sequence). With 6 bases clipped from V and 2 bases from J, the junction kept 11 bases outside the gene matches.

This clone has just a few counts. The J gene is TRBJ2-2, the V gene TRBV30; the D gene is possibly TRBD2 (6 bases). With 1 base removed from V and 1 base from J, the gap between germline ends came to 7 bases. This CDR3 has 14 amino acids. Germline CDR1 reads GTSNPN; CDR2 reads SVGIG (reference sequence). This chain's CDR3 is CAWSGGVNTGELFF. The CDR3 region has the DNA TGTGCCTGGAGTGGGGGGGTGAACACCGGGGAGCTGTTTTTT. Together with reference TRBV30 and TRBJ2-2, the CDR3 gives the full variable domain: SQTIHQWPATLVQPVGSPLSLECTVEGTSNPNLYWYRQAAGRGLQLLFYSVGIGQISSEVPQNLSASRPQDRQFILSSKKLLLSDSGFYLCAWSGGVNTGELFFGEGSRLTVL.

V and J are TRBV2 and TRBJ2-5; TRBD2 agrees at 14 bases. The V gene's germline CDR1 is SNHLY and CDR2 FYNNEI. The CDR3 consists of 15 residues. The V segment lost 6 bases and the J segment 4 bases; nucleotides outside the gene matches: 4. CDR3 loop: CASRAGTSGRETQYF. The CDR3 coding sequence is TGTGCCAGCAGAGCCGGGACTAGCGGGAGAGAGACCCAGTACTTC.

The V gene is TRBV5-8, the J gene TRBJ2-5, with TRBD1 as a possible D gene (6 bases). Germline V gene sequence: CDR1 SGHTS, CDR2 YDEGEE. Trimming cost V 2 bases and J 2 bases, with 13 bases left between them. The CDR3 runs 15 residues. CDR3 DNA: TGTGCCAGCAGCTTCGAGGGGGACCCTCAAGAGACCCAGTACTTC. Its translation: CASSFEGDPQETQYF.

About this clone: At the DNA level, this CDR3 is encoded by other sequences in the same sample as well. The rearrangement uses TRBV2 and TRBJ1-3, with D maybe TRBD1 (5 bases). With 3 bases removed from V and 2 bases from J, the gap between germline ends came to 8 bases. Germline values: CDR1 SNHLY, CDR2 FYNNEI. This CDR3 has 14 residues. DNA of the CDR3: TGTGCCAGCAGTGACGGGGGTGCTGGAAACACCATATATTTT. Its protein is CASSDGGAGNTIYF.

V is TRBV29-1 and J is TRBJ2-5; D is ambiguous. The CDR3 consists of 11 residues. CDR1 and CDR2 (germline): SQVTM, ANQGSEA. Trimming removed 0 bases at V and 7 bases at J, with 6 bases between. CDR3 DNA: TGCAGCGTTGAAGATTACGGGACCCAGTACTTC. The encoded protein is CSVEDYGTQYF. Looking up the rest from reference TRBV29-1 and TRBJ2-5 gives the full variable domain: SAVISQKPSRDICQRGTSLTIQCQVDSQVTMMFWYRQQPGQSLTLIATANQGSEATYESGFVIDKFPISRPNLTFSTLTVSNMSPEDSSIYLCSVEDYGTQYFGPGTRLLVL.

The rearrangement joins TRBV7-2 to TRBJ2-3, with TRBD2 matching 11 bases. Looked up from germline, CDR1 is SGHTA and CDR2 is FQGNSA. J lost 1 base, V lost 3 bases, and 0 bases had no gene match. This CDR3 spans 15 amino acids. CDR3 residues: CASSFSGRGTDTQYF. The CDR3 bases are TGTGCCAGCAGCTTTAGCGGGAGGGGCACAGATACGCAGTATTTT.

The chain employs TRBV30 and TRBJ2-1; 11 bases align to TRBD2. This CDR3 is built from 15 residues. V lost 2 bases to trimming and J lost 2 bases; unmatched junction nucleotides: 2. The germline CDR1 and CDR2 sequences are GTSNPN and SVGIG (reference sequence). The CDR3 protein is CAWSLGLAAYNEQFF. CDR3 nucleotides: TGTGCCTGGAGTCTGGGACTAGCGGCCTACAATGAGCAGTTCTTC. The whole variable domain, filled in from reference TRBV30 and TRBJ2-1, reads SQTIHQWPATLVQPVGSPLSLECTVEGTSNPNLYWYRQAAGRGLQLLFYSVGIGQISSEVPQNLSASRPQDRQFILSSKKLLLSDSGFYLCAWSLGLAAYNEQFFGPGTRLTVL.

The chain couples TRBV9 to TRBJ2-5, with TRBD2 as a possible D gene (6 bases). The CDR3 is 13 residues long. Trimming took 4 bases from V and 2 from J, leaving 9 bases between them. CDR1 and CDR2 from the germline V gene are SGDLS and YYNGEE. The CDR3 DNA follows: TGTGCCAGCAGCCCGGGGACTCAAGAGACCCAGTACTTC. Its translation is CASSPGTQETQYF. Full variable domain (rest looked up from reference TRBV9 and TRBJ2-5): DSGVTQTPKHLITATGQRVTLRCSPRSGDLSVYWYQQSLDQGLQFLIQYYNGEERAKGNILERFSAQQFPDLHSELNLSSLELGDSALYFCASSPGTQETQYFGPGTRLLVL.

Concerning this clone itself: One end of the junction varies from germline; a read error may be responsible. This chain uses TRBV28 with TRBJ1-1; the D is unclear. The CDR3 loop spans 12 amino acids. Germline assignment: CDR1 MDHEN and CDR2 SYDVKM. The CDR3 DNA reads as TGTGCCAGCAGTCGAAGAGGCACTGAAGCTTCCTTT. Translated, it gives CASSRRGTEASF.

The CDR3 here is CALGGLSSYEQYF. The CDR3 region has the DNA TGTGCCCTTGGGGGCCTCAGCTCCTACGAGCAGTACTTC. This chain connects TRBV6-5 to TRBJ2-7, with D tentatively TRBD1 (6 bases). This CDR3 region has 13 residues. In germline, CDR1 is MNHEY, CDR2 SVGAGI. V shed 11 bases and J shed 0 bases, with 14 bases lying between them.

The rearrangement links TRBV19 to TRBJ2-5, with TRBD1 identical over 11 bases. J lost 9 bases, V lost 3 bases, and 6 bases had no gene match. CDR1 and CDR2 from the germline V gene are LNHDA and SQIVND (reference sequence). The CDR3 spans 14 residues. The CDR3 DNA is TGTGCCAGTAGTATGGGACAGGGGGGTTTGGCCCAGTACTTC. It translates to CASSMGQGGLAQYF.